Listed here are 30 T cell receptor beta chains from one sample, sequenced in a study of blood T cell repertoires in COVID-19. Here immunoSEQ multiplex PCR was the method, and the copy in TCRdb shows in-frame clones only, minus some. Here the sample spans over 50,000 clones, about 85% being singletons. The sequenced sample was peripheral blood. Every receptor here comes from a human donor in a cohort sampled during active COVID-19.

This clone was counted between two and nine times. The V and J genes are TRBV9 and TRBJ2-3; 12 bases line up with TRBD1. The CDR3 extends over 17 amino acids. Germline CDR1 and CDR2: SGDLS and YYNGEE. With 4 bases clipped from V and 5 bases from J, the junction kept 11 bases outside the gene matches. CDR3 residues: CASSPQTGQGALDTQYF. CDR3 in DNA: TGTGCCAGCAGCCCCCAGACGGGACAGGGGGCTCTAGATACGCAGTATTTT.

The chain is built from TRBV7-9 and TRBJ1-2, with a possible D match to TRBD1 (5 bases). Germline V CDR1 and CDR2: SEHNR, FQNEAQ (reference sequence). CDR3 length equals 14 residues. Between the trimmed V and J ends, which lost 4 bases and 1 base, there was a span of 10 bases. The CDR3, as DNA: TGTGCCAGCAGCTCCGAAGGGGTTAACTATGGCTACACCTTC. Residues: CASSSEGVNYGYTF. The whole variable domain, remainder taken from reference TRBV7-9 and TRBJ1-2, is DTGVSQNPRHKITKRGQNVTFRCDPISEHNRLYWYRQTLGQGPEFLTYFQNEAQLEKSRLLSDRFSAERPKGSFSTLEIQRTEQGDSAMYLCASSSEGVNYGYTFGSGTRLTVV.

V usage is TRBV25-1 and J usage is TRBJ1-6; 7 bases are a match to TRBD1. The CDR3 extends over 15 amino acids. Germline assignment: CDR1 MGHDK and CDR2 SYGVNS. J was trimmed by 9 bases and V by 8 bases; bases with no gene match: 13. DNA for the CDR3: TGTGCCAGCGGTCCGGGACAGTTTGAGGTTTCACCCCTCCACTTT. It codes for CASGPGQFEVSPLHF.

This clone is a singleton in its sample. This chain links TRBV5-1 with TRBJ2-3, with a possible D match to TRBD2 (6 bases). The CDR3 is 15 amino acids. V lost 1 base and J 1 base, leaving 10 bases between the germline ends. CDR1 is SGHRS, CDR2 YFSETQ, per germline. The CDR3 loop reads CASSLPGVGTDTQYF. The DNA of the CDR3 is TGCGCCAGCAGCTTGCCGGGAGTGGGCACAGATACGCAGTATTTT.

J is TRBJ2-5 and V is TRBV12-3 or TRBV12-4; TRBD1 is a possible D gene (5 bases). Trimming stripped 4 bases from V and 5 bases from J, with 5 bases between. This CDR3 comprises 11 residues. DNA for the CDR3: TGTGCCAGCAGTTACAGGGAGACCCAGTACTTC. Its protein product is CASSYRETQYF.

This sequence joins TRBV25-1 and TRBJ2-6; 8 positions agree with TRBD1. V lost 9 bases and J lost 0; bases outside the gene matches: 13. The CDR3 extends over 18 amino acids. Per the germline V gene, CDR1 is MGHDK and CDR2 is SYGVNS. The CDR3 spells CASSPTRTGLSGANVLTF. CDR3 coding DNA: TGTGCCAGTAGCCCGACCCGGACAGGGCTCTCTGGGGCCAACGTCCTGACTTTC. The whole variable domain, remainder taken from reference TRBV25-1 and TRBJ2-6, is EADIYQTPRYLVIGTGKKITLECSQTMGHDKMYWYQQDPGMELHLIHYSYGVNSTEKGDLSSESTVSRIRTEHFPLTLESARPSHTSQYLCASSPTRTGLSGANVLTFGAGSRLTVL.

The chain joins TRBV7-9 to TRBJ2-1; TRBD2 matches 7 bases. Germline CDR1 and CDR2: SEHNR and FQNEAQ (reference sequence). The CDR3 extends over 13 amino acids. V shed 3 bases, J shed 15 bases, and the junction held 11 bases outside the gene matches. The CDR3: CASSLNEGGNPFF. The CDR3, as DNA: TGTGCCAGCAGCTTGAATGAGGGAGGGAACCCGTTCTTC.

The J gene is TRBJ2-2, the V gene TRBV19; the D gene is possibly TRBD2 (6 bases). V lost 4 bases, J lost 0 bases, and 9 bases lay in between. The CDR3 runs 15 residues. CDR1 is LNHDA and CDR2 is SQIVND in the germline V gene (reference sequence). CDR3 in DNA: TGTGCCAGTAGTAGTAGGACTACGAACACCGGGGAGCTGTTTTTT. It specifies CASSSRTTNTGELFF.

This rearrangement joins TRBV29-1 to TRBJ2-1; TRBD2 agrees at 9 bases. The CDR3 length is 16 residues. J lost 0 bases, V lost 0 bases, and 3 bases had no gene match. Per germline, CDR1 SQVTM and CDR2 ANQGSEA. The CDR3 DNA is TGCAGCGTTGAAGATATGGGACTAGCCTCCTACAATGAGCAGTTCTTC. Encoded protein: CSVEDMGLASYNEQFF.

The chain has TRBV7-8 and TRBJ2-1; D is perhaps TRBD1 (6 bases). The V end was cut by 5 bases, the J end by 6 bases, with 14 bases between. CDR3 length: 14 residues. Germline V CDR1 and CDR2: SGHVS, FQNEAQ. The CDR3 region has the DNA TGTGCCAGCAGCGCCCGGGACATTTTCAATGAGCAGTTCTTC. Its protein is CASSARDIFNEQFF.

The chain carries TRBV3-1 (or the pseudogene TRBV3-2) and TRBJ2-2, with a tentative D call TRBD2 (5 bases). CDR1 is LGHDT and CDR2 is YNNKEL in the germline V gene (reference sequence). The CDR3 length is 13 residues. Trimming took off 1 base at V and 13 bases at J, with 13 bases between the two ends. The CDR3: CASSQVAGGGLFF. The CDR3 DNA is TGTGCCAGCAGCCAAGTGGCCGGCGGAGGGCTGTTTTTT.

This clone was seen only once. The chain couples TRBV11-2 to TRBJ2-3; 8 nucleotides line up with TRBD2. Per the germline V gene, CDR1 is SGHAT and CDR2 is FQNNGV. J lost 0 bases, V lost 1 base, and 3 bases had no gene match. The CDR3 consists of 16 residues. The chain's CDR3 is CASSLGLAGSTDTQYF. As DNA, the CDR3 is TGTGCCAGCAGCTTAGGGCTAGCGGGTAGCACAGATACGCAGTATTTT.

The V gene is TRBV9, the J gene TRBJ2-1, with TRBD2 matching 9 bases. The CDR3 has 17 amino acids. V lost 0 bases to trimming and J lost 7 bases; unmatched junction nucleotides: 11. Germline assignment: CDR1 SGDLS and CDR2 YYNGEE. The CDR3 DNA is TGTGCCAGCAGCGTAGGGGTAGCGGGAGTCGGCTATAATGAGCAGTTCTTC. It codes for CASSVGVAGVGYNEQFF.

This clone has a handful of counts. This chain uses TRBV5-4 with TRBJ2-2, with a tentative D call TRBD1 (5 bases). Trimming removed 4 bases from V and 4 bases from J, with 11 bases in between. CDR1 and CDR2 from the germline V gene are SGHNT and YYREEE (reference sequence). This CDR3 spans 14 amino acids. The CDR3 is CASSPTGPTGELFF. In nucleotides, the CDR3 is TGTGCCAGCAGCCCAACAGGACCCACCGGGGAGCTGTTTTTT.

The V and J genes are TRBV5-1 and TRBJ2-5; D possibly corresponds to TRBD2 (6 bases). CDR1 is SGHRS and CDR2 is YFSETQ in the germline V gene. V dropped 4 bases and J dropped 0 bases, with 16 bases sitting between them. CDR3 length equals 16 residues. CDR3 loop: CASSTPGSVYQETQYF. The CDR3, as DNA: TGCGCCAGCAGCACGCCCGGGAGTGTGTACCAAGAGACCCAGTACTTC.

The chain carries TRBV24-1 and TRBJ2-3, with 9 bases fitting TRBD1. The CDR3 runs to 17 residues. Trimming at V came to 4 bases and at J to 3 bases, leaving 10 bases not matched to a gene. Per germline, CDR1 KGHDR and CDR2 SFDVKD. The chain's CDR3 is CATSERGQGLRTDTQYF. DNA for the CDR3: TGTGCCACCAGTGAAAGGGGACAGGGACTTCGGACAGATACGCAGTATTTT.

For the CDR3, the DNA is TGTGCCAGCAGCAGCGGGGGCTCCTACAATGAGCAGTTCTTC. This codes for CASSSGGSYNEQFF. The chain couples TRBV28 to TRBJ2-1; 8 bases are shared with TRBD2. Per the germline V gene, CDR1 is MDHEN and CDR2 is SYDVKM. With 6 bases clipped from V and 0 bases from J, the junction kept 1 base outside the gene matches. The CDR3 has 14 amino acids. The full variable domain, rest sourced from reference TRBV28 and TRBJ2-1, is DVKVTQSSRYLVKRTGEKVFLECVQDMDHENMFWYRQDPGLGLRLIYFSYDVKMKEKGDIPEGYSVSREKKERFSLILESASTNQTSMYLCASSSGGSYNEQFFGPGTRLTVL.

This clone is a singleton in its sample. This CDR3 is CASSQDWHNEKLFF. The DNA of the CDR3 is TGTGCCAGCAGCCAAGACTGGCACAATGAAAAACTGTTTTTT. The chain combines TRBV3-1 (or the pseudogene TRBV3-2) with TRBJ1-4; D is ambiguous. The CDR3 runs to 14 residues. Looked up from germline, CDR1 is LGHDT and CDR2 is YNNKEL (reference sequence). Trimming stripped 0 bases from V and 5 bases from J, with 7 bases between.

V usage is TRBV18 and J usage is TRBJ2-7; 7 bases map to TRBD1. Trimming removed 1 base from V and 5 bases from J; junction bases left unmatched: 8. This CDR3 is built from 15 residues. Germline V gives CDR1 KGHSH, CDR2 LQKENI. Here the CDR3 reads CASSPQVEGTDEQYF. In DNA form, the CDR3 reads TGTGCCAGCTCACCACAAGTGGAAGGGACAGACGAGCAGTACTTC.

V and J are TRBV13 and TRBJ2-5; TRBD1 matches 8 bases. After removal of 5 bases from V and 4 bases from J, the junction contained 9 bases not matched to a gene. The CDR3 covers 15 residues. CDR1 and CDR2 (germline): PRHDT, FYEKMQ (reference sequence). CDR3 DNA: TGTGCCAGCAGCACCGACAGGGGACAACTAGAGACCCAGTACTTC. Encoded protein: CASSTDRGQLETQYF.

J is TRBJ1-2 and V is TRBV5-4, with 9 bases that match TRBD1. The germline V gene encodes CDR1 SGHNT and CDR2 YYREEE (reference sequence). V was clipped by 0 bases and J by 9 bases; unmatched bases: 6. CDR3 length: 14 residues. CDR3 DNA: TGTGCCAGCAGCTTGGAAGGGACAGGGAGGCGCTACACCTTC. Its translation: CASSLEGTGRRYTF. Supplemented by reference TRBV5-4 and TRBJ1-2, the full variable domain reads ETGVTQSPTHLIKTRGQQVTLRCSSQSGHNTVSWYQQALGQGPQFIFQYYREEENGRGNFPPRFSGLQFPNYSSELNVNALELDDSALYLCASSLEGTGRRYTFGSGTRLTVV.

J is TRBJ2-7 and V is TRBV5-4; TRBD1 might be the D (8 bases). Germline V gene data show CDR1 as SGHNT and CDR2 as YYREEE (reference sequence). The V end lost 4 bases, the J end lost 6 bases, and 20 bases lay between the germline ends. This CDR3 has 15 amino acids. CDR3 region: CASSANRGGLGEQYF. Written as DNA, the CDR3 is TGTGCCAGCAGCGCGAACAGGGGGGGATTGGGCGAGCAGTACTTC.

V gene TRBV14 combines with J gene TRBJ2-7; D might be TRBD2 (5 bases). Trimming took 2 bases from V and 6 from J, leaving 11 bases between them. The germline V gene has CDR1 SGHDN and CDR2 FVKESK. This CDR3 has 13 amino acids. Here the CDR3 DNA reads TGTGCCAGCAGCCAATCCCCTAGCTCCGAGCAGTACTTC. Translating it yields CASSQSPSSEQYF.

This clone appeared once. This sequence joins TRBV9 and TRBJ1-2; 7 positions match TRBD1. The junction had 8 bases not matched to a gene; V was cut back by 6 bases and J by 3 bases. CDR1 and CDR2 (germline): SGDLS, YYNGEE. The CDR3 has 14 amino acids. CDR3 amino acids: CASTLTGDDYGYTF. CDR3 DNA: TGTGCCAGCACCTTAACAGGGGACGACTATGGCTACACCTTC.

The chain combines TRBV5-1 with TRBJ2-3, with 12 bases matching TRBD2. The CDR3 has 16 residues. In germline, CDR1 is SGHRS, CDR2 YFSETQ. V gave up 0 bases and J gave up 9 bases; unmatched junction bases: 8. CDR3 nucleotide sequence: TGCGCCAGCAGCTTGGGACTAGCGGGAGACGGTGACACGCAGTATTTT. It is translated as CASSLGLAGDGDTQYF.

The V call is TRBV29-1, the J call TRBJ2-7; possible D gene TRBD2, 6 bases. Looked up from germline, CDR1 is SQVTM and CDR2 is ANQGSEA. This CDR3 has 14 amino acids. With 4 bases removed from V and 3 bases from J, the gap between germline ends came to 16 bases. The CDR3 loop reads CSVARREWGYEQYF. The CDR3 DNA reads TGCAGCGTTGCGAGGAGGGAGTGGGGCTACGAGCAGTACTTC.

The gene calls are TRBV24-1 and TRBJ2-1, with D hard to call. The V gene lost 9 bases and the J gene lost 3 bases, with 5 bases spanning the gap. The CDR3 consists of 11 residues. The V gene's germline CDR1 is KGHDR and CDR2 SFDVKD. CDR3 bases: TGTGCCACCGAGGTCTACAATGAGCAGTTCTTC. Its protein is CATEVYNEQFF.

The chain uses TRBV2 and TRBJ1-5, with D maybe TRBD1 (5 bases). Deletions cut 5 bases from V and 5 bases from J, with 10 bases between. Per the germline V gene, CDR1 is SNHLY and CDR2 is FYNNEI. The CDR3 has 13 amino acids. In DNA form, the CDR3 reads TGTGCCAGCAGTCAGGGTATGGATCAGCCCCAGCATTTT. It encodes CASSQGMDQPQHF. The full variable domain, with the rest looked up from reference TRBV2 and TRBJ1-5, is EPEVTQTPSHQVTQMGQEVILRCVPISNHLYFYWYRQILGQKVEFLVSFYNNEISEKSEIFDDQFSVERPDGSNFTLKIRSTKLEDSAMYFCASSQGMDQPQHFGDGTRLSIL.

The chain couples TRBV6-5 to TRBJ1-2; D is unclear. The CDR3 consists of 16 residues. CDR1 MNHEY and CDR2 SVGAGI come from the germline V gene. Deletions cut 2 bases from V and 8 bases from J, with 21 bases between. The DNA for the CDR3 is TGTGCCAGCAGTTACGCCCTCTGGTCCAACAGAGGGGGCTACACCTTC. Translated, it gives CASSYALWSNRGGYTF.

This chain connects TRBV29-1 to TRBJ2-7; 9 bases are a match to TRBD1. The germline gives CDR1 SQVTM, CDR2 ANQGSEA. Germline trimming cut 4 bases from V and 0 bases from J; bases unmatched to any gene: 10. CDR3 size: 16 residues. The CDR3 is CSVVVRWGQGSYEQYF. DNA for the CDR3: TGCAGCGTTGTGGTCAGGTGGGGACAGGGCTCCTACGAGCAGTACTTC.